These 29 T cell receptor beta chains were all obtained from the same sample, sequenced in a study of blood T cells in healthy people across ages. The authors ran a second PCR of 7 to 11 cycles using a sample-barcoded 5' primer and a J-beta primer mix. TCRdb reanalysed the 5' RACE reads using MiXCR and keeps one entry per CDR3 protein. The sample has about 640,000 distinct CDR3 sequences; approximately 30% are singletons. Sequences were obtained from blood. These TCRs come from a woman at least 80 years old in good health.

This chain links TRBV20-1 with TRBJ2-7; D possibly matches TRBD1 or TRBD2 (5 bases each). Trimming took off 3 bases at V and 0 bases at J, with 15 bases between the two ends. Germline V gene data show CDR1 as DFQATT and CDR2 as SNEGSKA (reference sequence). The CDR3 runs 15 residues. The CDR3 here is CSARGTLPTSYEQYF. The CDR3 nucleotides read TGCAGTGCTAGGGGGACCCTCCCCACCTCCTACGAGCAGTACTTC.

The chain joins TRBV7-6 to TRBJ1-4; 7 bases agree with TRBD1. V dropped 4 bases and J dropped 7; count of bases not matched to a gene: 9. Germline V gene sequence: CDR1 SGHVS, CDR2 FNYEAQ. The CDR3 has 15 residues. CDR3 amino acids: CASSWGQSLSEKLFF. The CDR3 region has the DNA TGTGCCAGCAGCTGGGGACAGTCCCTGAGTGAAAAACTGTTTTTT.

This clonotype was detected many times. This chain uses TRBV6-2 or TRBV6-3 with TRBJ2-5, with TRBD2 matching 11 bases. V lost 6 bases to trimming and J lost 3 bases; unmatched junction nucleotides: 6. The germline V gene has CDR1 MNHEY and CDR2 SVGEGT. The CDR3 is 15 residues long. CDR3 DNA: TGTGCCAGCAGCCGGGCGACTAGCGGGAAAGAGACCCAGTACTTC. Protein sequence: CASSRATSGKETQYF.

The chain combines TRBV19 with TRBJ2-5, with D perhaps assigned TRBD1 or TRBD2 (5 bases each). The J call may be wrong; the DNA end is better matched by TRBJ2-7. The CDR3 is 13 residues long. Germline V gives CDR1 LNHDA, CDR2 SQIVND (reference sequence). The DNA for the CDR3 is TGTGCCAGTCGACCGGGACCCGGCTACGAGCAGTACTTC. Translated, it gives CASRPGPGYEQYF.

This clonotype was observed once. A junction end diverges from the germline sequence, so it may reflect a read error. The CDR3 sequence is CASRSPTGGYSPPHF. CDR3 in DNA: TGTGCCAGCAGATCCCCGACAGGGGGATACTCACCCCCCCACTTT. The chain combines TRBV28 with TRBJ1-6, with 9 bases matching TRBD1. This CDR3 is built from 15 residues. Looked up from germline, CDR1 is MDHEN and CDR2 is SYDVKM.

This clonotype was observed many times. The CDR3 spells CASSAGSAYGYTF. The CDR3 DNA is TGTGCCAGCAGTGCCGGCAGTGCCTATGGCTACACCTTC. The chain has TRBV6-1 and TRBJ1-2; D remains ambiguous. The V and J ends lost 4 bases and 4 bases respectively, with 10 bases between them. Germline CDR1 and CDR2: MNHNS and SASEGT. CDR3 length: 13 residues.

The rearrangement uses TRBV7-6 and TRBJ2-6; the match to TRBD1 covers 8 bases. The J segment lost 4 bases and the V segment lost 5 bases, leaving 13 bases of the junction unmatched. Per germline, CDR1 SGHVS and CDR2 FNYEAQ. The CDR3 has 18 residues. The CDR3 DNA reads TGTGCCAGCAGCCCGTTGGAGCAGGGGGCGTTAGGGGCCAACGTCCTGACTTTC. Residues: CASSPLEQGALGANVLTF.

A word on this clonotype: The CDR3 carries no conserved terminal phenylalanine or tryptophan, so it likely arises from a read error. The V and J genes are TRBV7-2 and TRBJ2-1; 7 nucleotides align to TRBD2. The CDR3 extends over 15 amino acids. Per germline, CDR1 SGHTA and CDR2 FQGNSA. The trim removed 5 bases at V and 0 bases at J, leaving 4 bases unmatched. For the CDR3, the DNA is TGTGCCAGCAGCCCTAGCGGAAGCTCCTACAATGAGCAGTTCTCC. This gives the protein CASSPSGSSYNEQFS.

This clonotype was seen repeatedly, ten times or more. The chain joins TRBV20-1 to TRBJ1-2; TRBD1 agrees at 9 bases. Germline V gene sequence: CDR1 DFQATT, CDR2 SNEGSKA (reference sequence). V dropped 7 bases and J dropped 7; count of bases not matched to a gene: 7. The CDR3 spans 12 residues. CDR3 sequence: CSGTGTGFGYTF. The CDR3 coding sequence is TGCAGTGGGACCGGGACAGGGTTTGGCTACACCTTC.

This clonotype was recorded many times. This chain links TRBV20-1 with TRBJ2-3; D unresolved. With 4 bases removed from V and 2 bases from J, the gap between germline ends came to 19 bases. The CDR3 has 16 amino acids. Germline V gene sequence: CDR1 DFQATT, CDR2 SNEGSKA (reference sequence). The CDR3, as DNA: TGCAGTGCTACCCCCCCTAACAGAGTTTACACAGATACGCAGTATTTT. It specifies CSATPPNRVYTDTQYF.

J is TRBJ1-2 and V is TRBV7-6, with D possibly TRBD1 on 5 matching bases. CDR1 SGHVS and CDR2 FNYEAQ come from the germline V gene. The CDR3 has 14 residues. V was trimmed by 5 bases and J by 3 bases, leaving 13 bases between them. CDR3 nucleotides: TGTGCCAGCAGCATGAGACAGTATGACTATGGCTACACCTTC. Encoded protein: CASSMRQYDYGYTF.

This clonotype was detected many times. The chain links TRBV7-6 to TRBJ1-5; D is possibly TRBD1 (6 bases). This CDR3 contains 15 residues. Per germline, CDR1 SGHVS and CDR2 FNYEAQ. The V end was cut by 5 bases, the J end by 0 bases, with 11 bases between. The CDR3 sequence is CASSLGTYSNQPQHF. The CDR3 nucleotides read TGTGCCAGCAGCCTGGGGACATATAGCAATCAGCCCCAGCATTTT.

The V and J genes are TRBV20-1 and TRBJ2-4; 8 bases fit TRBD2. The end of the DNA fits TRBJ2-5 better, so the J call may be wrong. From germline, CDR1 is DFQATT and CDR2 SNEGSKA (reference sequence). The CDR3 sequence is 15 residues long. CDR3 sequence (DNA): TGCAGTGCCCCGGACGCTAGCGGGCTTCAAGAGACCCAGTACTTC. This codes for CSAPDASGLQETQYF.

As to this clonotype: Possible read error: a much larger clone is one base away. The genes are TRBV29-1 and TRBJ1-6; D is possibly TRBD1 (6 bases). This CDR3 region has 13 residues. CDR1 and CDR2 from the germline V gene are SQVTM and ANQGSEA. DNA for the CDR3: TGCAGCGTGCGGACAGCAGGAAATTCACCCCGCCACTTT. Its translation: CSVRTAGNSPRHF. The full variable domain, in which reference TRBV29-1 and TRBJ1-6 provide the parts outside the CDR3, is SAVISQKPSRDICQRGTSLTIQCQVDSQVTMMFWYRQQPGQSLTLIATANQGSEATYESGFVIDKFPISRPNLTFSTLTVSNMSPEDSSIYLCSVRTAGNSPRHFGNGTRLTVT.

The CDR3 here is CASSRTVNGEAFF. The DNA for the CDR3 is TGTGCCAGCAGCCGGACAGTTAACGGTGAAGCTTTCTTT. The chain has TRBV7-9 and TRBJ1-1; tentatively, D is TRBD1 (6 bases). Trimming left V 5 bases short and J 7 bases short, with 14 bases between. The germline V gene has CDR1 SEHNR and CDR2 FQNEAQ (reference sequence). The CDR3 sequence is 13 residues long.

The V call is TRBV24-1, the J call TRBJ2-1; 8 bases are a match to TRBD2. CDR3 length equals 16 residues. Trimming cost V 4 bases and J 2 bases; bases outside gene matches: 6. The germline CDR1 and CDR2 sequences are KGHDR and SFDVKD. In DNA form, the CDR3 reads TGTGCCACCAGTGAACAGAGCGGGGGCACCTACAATGAGCAGTTCTTC. This gives the protein CATSEQSGGTYNEQFF.

This clonotype was seen many times. The J gene is TRBJ2-3, the V gene TRBV6-6; D is perhaps TRBD1 (6 bases). Trimming pared 2 bases from V and 5 bases from J, leaving 11 bases between. This CDR3 spans 14 amino acids. Germline V gives CDR1 MNHNY, CDR2 SVGAGI (reference sequence). The CDR3 coding sequence is TGTGCCAGCAGTTACCGGGACAATAAAGATACGCAGTATTTT. It specifies CASSYRDNKDTQYF.

The table lists this clonotype with a count of one. This rearrangement joins TRBV6-2 or TRBV6-3 to TRBJ1-5; no firm D call. V lost 5 bases and J lost 11, with 19 bases in between. This CDR3 contains 14 residues. The germline CDR1 and CDR2 sequences are MNHEY and SVGEGT. The DNA for the CDR3 is TGTGCCAGCAGTGAACATAGCGGCGGCGCGGCCCAGCATTTT. Its translation: CASSEHSGGAAQHF.

This clonotype was detected a few times. This rearrangement joins TRBV4-3 to TRBJ2-1; possibly TRBD1 or TRBD2 for D (6 bases each). Trimming left V 0 bases short and J 2 bases short, with 11 bases between. The CDR3 sequence is 16 residues long. The germline CDR1 and CDR2 sequences are LGHNA and YSLEER. The CDR3 DNA follows: TGCGCCAGCAGCCAAGATACCGGGGGCCCCTACAATGAGCAGTTCTTC. Protein product: CASSQDTGGPYNEQFF.

This clonotype was picked up a small number of times. The genes are TRBV15 and TRBJ1-2; maybe TRBD1 (5 bases). This CDR3 region has 15 residues. V shed 1 base and J shed 6 bases, with 15 bases lying between them. Germline lookup yields CDR1 LNHNV and CDR2 YYDKDF (reference sequence). CDR3 sequence reads: CATSRVLAGSDGYTF. The DNA for the CDR3 is TGTGCCACCAGCAGAGTCTTGGCAGGGAGCGATGGCTACACCTTC.

This clonotype was seen repeatedly, ten times or more. The chain recombines TRBV7-2 with TRBJ1-2; tentatively, D is TRBD1 (5 bases). This CDR3 is 15 amino acids long. The V end lost 7 bases, the J end lost 0 bases, and 15 bases lay between the germline ends. Germline lookup yields CDR1 SGHTA and CDR2 FQGNSA. The CDR3 nucleotides are TGTGCCAGCACCCTAGGGACGGATGCTAACTATGGCTACACCTTC. Protein: CASTLGTDANYGYTF.

In this sample, this clonotype turned up many times. The rearrangement uses TRBV6-6 and TRBJ1-2; possible D gene TRBD1, 5 bases. The CDR3 loop spans 14 amino acids. V lost 6 bases to trimming and J lost 2 bases, with 13 bases between them. Germline V CDR1 and CDR2: MNHNY, SVGAGI (reference sequence). The CDR3 is CASSPGPLNYGYTF. The CDR3 coding sequence is TGTGCCAGCAGCCCGGGACCGCTCAACTATGGCTACACCTTC.

Turning to this clonotype: One end of the junction fails to match germline, which may point to a read error. This rearrangement joins TRBV5-4 to TRBJ2-5; TRBD2 matches 7 bases. Per the germline V gene, CDR1 is SGHNT and CDR2 is YYREEE (reference sequence). CDR3 length: 8 amino acids. The CDR3, as DNA: TGCGGGGGGGAGACCCAGTACTTC. This sequence encodes CGGETQYF.

This clonotype was observed at least ten times. This chain uses TRBV24-1 with TRBJ2-1; TRBD1 or TRBD2 may be the D gene (6 bases each). The CDR3 runs 14 residues. Germline V gene sequence: CDR1 KGHDR, CDR2 SFDVKD. The V gene lost 4 bases and the J gene lost 8 bases, with 14 bases spanning the gap. This CDR3 is CATSEGGGRDEQFF. The CDR3 DNA follows: TGTGCCACCAGTGAAGGGGGAGGTCGGGATGAGCAGTTCTTC.

This clonotype appeared many times. The V gene is TRBV7-2, the J gene TRBJ1-2; D ambiguous. V lost 5 bases and J 8 bases, leaving 12 bases between the germline ends. In germline, CDR1 is SGHTA, CDR2 FQGNSA. CDR3 size: 12 residues. The CDR3 DNA is TGTGCCAGCAGCCCCAATATTGACGGCTACACCTTC. Protein product: CASSPNIDGYTF.

The rearrangement uses TRBV19 and TRBJ2-5; 8 nucleotides match TRBD2. The junction had 13 bases not matched to a gene; V was cut back by 5 bases and J by 5 bases. Germline values: CDR1 LNHDA, CDR2 SQIVND (reference sequence). There are 16 residues in the CDR3. The CDR3 loop is CASSVTSEGGKETQYF. Written as DNA, the CDR3 is TGTGCCAGTAGTGTGACTAGCGAGGGGGGGAAGGAGACCCAGTACTTC.

This clonotype was observed many times. The chain links TRBV30 to TRBJ2-3; maybe TRBD1 (6 bases). Trimming pared 3 bases from V and 4 bases from J, leaving 17 bases between. The CDR3 loop spans 15 amino acids. In germline, CDR1 is GTSNPN, CDR2 SVGIG (reference sequence). The CDR3 DNA reads TGTGCCTGGAGCCCCGTTCAGGGGCAGGCAGATACGCAGTATTTT. Amino acids: CAWSPVQGQADTQYF.

This clonotype appeared many times. The chain combines TRBV6-5 with TRBJ2-1, with 11 bases that match TRBD1. The V gene end was trimmed by 5 bases and the J gene end by 10 bases; junction bases not matched to a gene: 7. In germline, CDR1 is MNHEY, CDR2 SVGAGI. This CDR3 has 14 residues. The CDR3 region has the DNA TGTGCCAGCAGTGACGGACAGGGGGCAGGGGAGCAGTTCTTC. Amino acids: CASSDGQGAGEQFF.

This clonotype was seen at least ten times. V usage is TRBV11-2 and J usage is TRBJ2-7; D not certain. The CDR3 loop spans 15 amino acids. CDR1 SGHAT and CDR2 FQNNGV come from the germline V gene. Between the trimmed V and J ends, which lost 1 base and 2 bases, there was a span of 12 bases. CDR3 nucleotide sequence: TGTGCCAGCAGCTTAGTTGTAGGGCGAACCTACGAGCAGTACTTC. Its translation: CASSLVVGRTYEQYF.